This section outlines one T cell receptor (beta chain) sequence together with its context. The antigen remains unidentified. The source of the sample is a study of beta chain features in type 1 diabetes. General study results and limits: All four CD4+ subsets from Type 1 diabetes patients carried moderately but significantly shorter TCRB CDR3s. High-TCR-expressing cells could be over-represented by cDNA sequencing.

Researchers reported sorting CD4+ naive, central memory, regulatory and stem cell-like memory cells via CD45RO/CCR7/CD25/CD127/CD95/CD27. Sequencing targeted expressed TCRB transcripts, as all isolated RNA had been reverse transcribed. Sequencing used immunoSEQ multiplex PCR; TCRdb keeps in-frame clones, though not all of them. This sample yields under 70,000 clones, of which about 60% are seen a single time; approximately 0.3% belongs to the top ten. Per the germline V gene, CDR1 is SEHNR and CDR2 is FQNEAQ (reference sequence). The V and J ends lost 2 bases and 2 bases, in that order; junction bases with no gene match: 2. CDR3 length: 14 amino acids.

V usage is TRBV7-9 and J usage is TRBJ2-5, with 7 bases fitting TRBD2. Material: stem cell memory CD4+ T cells from blood. This clonotype originated in a woman in her thirties with type 1 diabetes. CDR3 nucleotide sequence: TGTGCCAGCAGCTTAAGCGGGACTCAAGAGACCCAGTACTTC. Translating gives CASSLSGTQETQYF.